This T cell receptor beta chain emerged from a study of identical twins (dated by TCRdb to the mid-2010s). The study in broad terms: To test whether fetal clonotypes persist, the study used deep sequencing on TCR alpha and beta repertoires from monozygotic twins, unrelated adults of various ages, and cord blood. Replicate twin experiments were performed at different times using different library preparation protocols to rule out contamination.

Paper-wide results and their limitations: Invariant T cells such as MAIT and iNKT could partly confound zero-insertion analyses, though diverse VJ usage argued against this for most clonotypes. Conclusions relied on cross-sectional statistical analysis, since the same donors could not be followed over many years. Compared with coincidental sharing between unrelated individuals, out-of-frame TCR alpha sequences shared between twins had an excess of sequences with low generation probability. Abundant cord blood beta clonotypes had fewer insertions, young adult naive repertoires showed a similar but weaker trend, and memory repertoires showed no such trend. Excess twin sharing in beta out-of-frame sequences was weaker because fewer shared sequences lowered the signal-to-noise ratio. Out-of-frame TCR alpha sharing in monozygotic twins was systematically underestimated by recombination models, whereas sharing between unrelated individuals was in agreement with the recombination models.

Only healthy Caucasian donors were included. The twin cohort comprised three pairs of female monozygotic twins, all aged about 18 to 30 years. Miltenyi CD45RO+ enrichment and human naive T-cell isolation kits were used to isolate memory (CD45RO+) and naive T cells from PBMC. Library generation was performed with 5' RACE. Sequencing took place on an Illumina HiSeq 2000. Template switching added a universal primer binding site, and the final cDNA carried a unique molecular identifier that allowed TCR cDNA molecules to be counted accurately. Specific primers in the conserved constant-segment region were used to synthesize first-strand cDNA for TCR alpha and beta chains. To control for contamination, each cDNA library was double barcoded with a SMART-Mk sample barcode plus Illumina barcodes. TruSeq adapter sequences along with Illumina sample barcodes were introduced in two successive PCR steps. The TCR alpha and beta cDNA libraries were sequenced on the Illumina HiSeq platform using custom primers. The original pipeline was this. Raw reads were processed with MiGEC to extract unique molecular identifiers, and MiXCR was used to determine CDR3 positions. Recombination models were inferred per individual with the repgenHMM and IGoR tools using an EM algorithm. Shared clonotypes were analyzed with the tcR package in R, and sharing was normalized by the product of cloneset sizes. Out-of-frame nonproductive sequences were analyzed to study raw recombination free of thymic and clonal selection effects. TCRdb handled the public reads itself, with Q25 trimming in fastp and clone calling in MiXCR, and kept productive beta chains. When rows share a CDR3 protein, they turn into one entry using the most common DNA and genes. These V and J calls originate from TCRdb's pipeline instead of the authors' own analysis. Present in this sample are fewer than 350,000 distinct CDR3 sequences, under 9% of which were seen just once. The leading ten clones occupy over 2% of the sample.

CDR1 LGHNT and CDR2 FRNRAP are derived from the germline V gene. Trimmed from V: 3 bases; trimmed from J: 4 bases; junction bases lacking a gene match: 0. The CDR3 numbers 13 residues from cysteine through phenylalanine. Of all the DNA, just the CDR3 is kept, 39 bases in frame from base 1. Note on this clonotype: The antigen it recognizes is unknown. Base qualities are missing; no much larger clone stands one base away.

The same specimen was also included in a second study, on yellow fever vaccine responses in identical twins. Per the second study: The T cell response to vaccination in identical twins was reported by the authors to appear partly convergent and partly personalized. Focusing on identical twins, the study followed the T cell clones that responded to the vaccine, and did so with precision.

The rearrangement combines TRBV12-5 with TRBJ2-5, and 9 bases in between align with TRBD2. This sequence originates from a woman aged 18-29 years in good health. The sequencing input was memory (CD45RO+) T cells sorted from blood. The sample's cell subset or site label, decoded: CD45RO+ enriched T cells. The CDR3 region reads CASGFSGRETQYF. The sequenced DNA: TGTGCTAGTGGTTTTAGCGGGAGAGAGACCCAGTACTTC.